The present entry profiles one TCR beta chain with its context. Its antigen is not identified. The data are from a study of T cell repertoires in cytomegalovirus infection. For the study at large: In the study, CMV epitopes included recently identified HLA-C-restricted and well-studied HLA-B-restricted ones.

General study results and limits: Clonotypes of TCR beta that were HLA-C-restricted and CMV-specific dominated the ex vivo response.

TCRdb called the reads again in MiXCR, with one record for every CDR3 protein. The data show about 890,000 distinct CDR3 sequences, about a third seen once. The V end lost 6 bases, the J end lost 5 bases, and 14 bases lay between the germline ends. The CDR3 consists of 13 residues. Germline CDR1 reads DFQATT; CDR2 reads SNEGSKA (reference sequence). The chain combines TRBV20-1 with TRBJ1-5; D is ambiguous. This TCR derives from a human donor in good health (CMV status not recorded). Some clones in this sample may be carry-over from other donors' samples. Here the sequenced sample was cultured CD8+ T cells from PBMCs, taken from culture after CMV antigen stimulation. The CDR3 region is CSANDKLDQPQHF. The DNA of the CDR3 is TGCAGTGCAAACGACAAGCTGGATCAGCCCCAGCATTTT.